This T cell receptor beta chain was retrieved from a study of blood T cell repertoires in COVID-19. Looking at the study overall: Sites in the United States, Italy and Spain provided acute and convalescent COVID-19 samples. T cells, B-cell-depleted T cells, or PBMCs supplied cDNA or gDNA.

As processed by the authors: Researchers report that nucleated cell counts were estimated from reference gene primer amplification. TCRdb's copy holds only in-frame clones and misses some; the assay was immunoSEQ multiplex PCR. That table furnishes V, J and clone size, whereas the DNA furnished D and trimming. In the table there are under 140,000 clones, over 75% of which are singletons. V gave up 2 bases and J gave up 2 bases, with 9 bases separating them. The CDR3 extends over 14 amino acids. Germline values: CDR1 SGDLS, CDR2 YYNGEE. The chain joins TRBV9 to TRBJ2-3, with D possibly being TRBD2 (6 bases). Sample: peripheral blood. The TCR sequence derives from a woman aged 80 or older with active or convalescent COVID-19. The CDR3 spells CASSVGGDTDTQYF. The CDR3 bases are TGTGCCAGCAGCGTCGGGGGAGACACAGATACGCAGTATTTT.